The 2 T cell receptor beta chains listed next were all sequenced from one sample in a study of shared clonotypes between healthy human individuals. Sequenced by immunoSEQ multiplex PCR; TCRdb stores in-frame clones only, minus some. Among roughly 1,000,000 clones, 78% were seen once, and the ten largest hold around 0.6%. The source material was memory CD4+ T cells from PBMCs. Subset described: CD45RA-negative fraction. The receptors stem from a man between 18 and 35 years old in good health. Some clones in this sample may be carry-over from other donors' samples.

This sequence joins TRBV5-1 and TRBJ2-1; TRBD2 might be the D (6 bases). Trimming stripped 5 bases from V and 14 bases from J, with 17 bases between. The CDR3 runs 12 residues. Germline loops: CDR1 SGHRS, CDR2 YFSETQ. The CDR3 region has the DNA TGCGCCAGCAGTGTGGGGGGTCTCGAGGAGTTCTTC. Protein sequence: CASSVGGLEEFF.

This sequence joins TRBV5-4 and TRBJ2-5, with 11 bases aligning to TRBD1. The DNA matches TRBJ2-7 better at its end, which makes the J call doubtful. Germline lookup yields CDR1 SGHNT and CDR2 YYREEE (reference sequence). The CDR3 consists of 14 residues. The CDR3 DNA reads as TGTGCCAGCAGCTCCGGGACAGGGGGCTACGAGCAGTACTTC. Translated, it gives CASSSGTGGYEQYF.